The source of this TCR beta chain is a study of T cells in tuberculosis. Study observations and caveats: Selection depended on which cryopreserved specimens were available. Smaller alpha distances in active tuberculosis partly reflected shorter CDR3-alpha lengths. Smaller distances to GMM-specific TCRs suggested their expansion in active tuberculosis.

Worth noting for this clone: As yet, its antigen is unknown.

CDR3 size: 14 residues. CDR1 and CDR2 (germline): LGHNA, YSLEER. V dropped 4 bases and J dropped 4; count of bases not matched to a gene: 3. The repertoire was sequenced with immunoSEQ multiplex PCR; TCRdb's copy has only in-frame clones and lacks some. In the table there are more than 35,000 clones, 90% to 95% of which are singletons. Adolescents were screened for latent TB by skin test and IGRA. The source is a donor aged 10 to 29 with latent tuberculosis or without tuberculosis infection. Some clones in this sample may be carry-over from other donors' samples. This chain joins TRBV4-3 and TRBJ2-7, with 11 nucleotides matching TRBD1. What was sequenced was PBMCs. The DNA for the CDR3 is TGCGCCAGCAGCCCCGGACAGGGGGCTTACGAGCAGTACTTC. Translated: CASSPGQGAYEQYF.